What follows describes a single T cell receptor (beta chain). Its antigen remains unidentified. This record belongs to a study of OX40 agonist ivuxolimab in advanced cancers. Study information: Ivuxolimab is a fully human IgG2 antibody that activates OX40 (CD134). Enrollees could have had prior anti-PD-1, anti-PD-L1 or anti-CTLA-4 therapy, which about 42% had received. General study points: Fewer expanded clones were found on average in CD4+ than in CD8+ T cells.

Data came from immunoSEQ multiplex PCR; TCRdb stores just in-frame clones and leaves some out. The sample has about 38,000 clones, about 80% seen once; the top ten hold around 13%. The length of the CDR3 is 13 residues. CDR1 and CDR2 from the germline V gene are MDHEN and SYDVKM. Between the trimmed V and J ends, which lost 8 bases and 10 bases, there was a span of 18 bases. The chain carries TRBV28 and TRBJ2-1, with D maybe TRBD2 (5 bases). The clonotype originates from an adult with an advanced solid tumor such as melanoma, head and neck, liver or kidney cancer. The sample consisted of CD4+ or CD8+ T cells sorted from blood, taken in a trial of the OX40 agonist ivuxolimab. The CDR3 coding sequence is TGTGCCAGCCTATTAACAAGGAGAGGGGAGCAGTTCTTC. Amino acids: CASLLTRRGEQFF.